The T cell receptor beta chain under discussion was sequenced for a study of T-cell reconstitution after alpha-beta-depleted transplantation in children (dated by TCRdb to 2016 to 2017). Notes on the research overall: Using TCR repertoire profiling, the study followed T-cell immune reconstitution in a quantitative way in children after TCRalphabeta/CD19-depleted allogeneic hematopoietic cell transplantation.

This clonotype was seen many times. The antigen it recognizes is unknown. No much larger clone exists at a distance of one base, and base qualities are not known. From its cysteine to its phenylalanine, the CDR3 spans 17 amino acids. The sequence is cut down to CDR3 DNA, 51 bases in frame from base 1. Via the germline V gene (reference sequence), CDR1 is LGHDT and CDR2 YNNKEL. V is reduced by 3 bases and J by 7 bases, leaving a spacing of 24 bases between them. The library relied on PCR. TCRdb records Illumina HiSeq 2500 as the sequencer. TCR library preparation used molecular barcoding, with unique molecular identifiers applied to normalize quantification of the TCRbeta repertoire. TCRdb cleaned the public reads at Q25 with fastp, built clones with MiXCR and kept in-frame beta chains. Entries that share a CDR3 protein sequence are merged under the most common genes and DNA. The sample table records about 110,000 distinct CDR3 sequences; 10% of these occur just once. Jointly, the top ten make up roughly 8% of the sample.

The chain couples TRBV3-1 to TRBJ1-2, with TRBD1 as a weak D call on 5 bases. The source was PBMCs from the stem cell graft donor, collected from the stem cell graft. The receptor's source is a human donor who donated a stem cell graft to a child with acute lymphoblastic leukemia. DNA sequence: TGTGCCAGCAGCCAGACGTTCGGGACGGGAGGCGGGGGTGGCTACACCTTC. Translation gives CASSQTFGTGGGGGYTF.